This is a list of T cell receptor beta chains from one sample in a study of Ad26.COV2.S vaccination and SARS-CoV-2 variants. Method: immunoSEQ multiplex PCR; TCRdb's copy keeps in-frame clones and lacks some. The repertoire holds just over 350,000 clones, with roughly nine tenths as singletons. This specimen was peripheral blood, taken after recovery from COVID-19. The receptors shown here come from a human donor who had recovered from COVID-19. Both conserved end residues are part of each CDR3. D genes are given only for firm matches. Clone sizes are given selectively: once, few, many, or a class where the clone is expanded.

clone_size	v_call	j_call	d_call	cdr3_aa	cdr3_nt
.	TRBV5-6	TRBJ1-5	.	CASSFGGRNQPQHF	TGTGCCAGCAGCTTCGGGGGACGGAATCAGCCCCAGCATTTT
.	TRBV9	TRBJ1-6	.	CASSPRQGRDFSNSPLHF	TGTGCCAGCAGCCCGCGGCAGGGTCGAGATTTTTCTAATTCACCCCTCCACTTT
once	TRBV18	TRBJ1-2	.	CASSPDADGYTF	TGTGCCAGCTCACCGGATGCGGATGGCTACACCTTC
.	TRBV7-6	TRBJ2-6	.	CASSLSRAGANVLTF	TGTGCCAGCAGCTTATCGAGGGCTGGGGCCAACGTCCTGACTTTC
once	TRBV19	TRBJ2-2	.	CASSIGGGGSAGELFF	TGTGCCAGTAGTATAGGCGGAGGGGGGTCGGCCGGGGAGCTGTTTTTT
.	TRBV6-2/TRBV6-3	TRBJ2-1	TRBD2	CASSYPGLAGFNEQFF	TGTGCCAGCAGTTACCCCGGACTAGCGGGGTTCAATGAGCAGTTCTTC
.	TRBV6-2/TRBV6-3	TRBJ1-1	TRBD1	CASSPGQGKVAEAFF	TGTGCCAGCAGCCCCGGACAGGGGAAGGTCGCTGAAGCTTTCTTT
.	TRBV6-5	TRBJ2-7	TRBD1	CASSYSQGNEQYF	TGTGCCAGCAGTTACTCACAGGGGAACGAGCAGTACTTC
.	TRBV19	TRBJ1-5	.	CASSIGPSGNQPQHF	TGTGCCAGTAGTATTGGTCCATCGGGCAATCAGCCCCAGCATTTT
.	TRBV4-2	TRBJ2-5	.	CASSQYPGLLQETQYF	TGTGCCAGCAGCCAATACCCGGGACTGTTACAAGAGACCCAGTACTTC
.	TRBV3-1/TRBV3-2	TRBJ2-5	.	CASSQDHAGSETQYF	TGTGCCAGCAGCCAAGATCACGCGGGATCGGAGACCCAGTACTTC